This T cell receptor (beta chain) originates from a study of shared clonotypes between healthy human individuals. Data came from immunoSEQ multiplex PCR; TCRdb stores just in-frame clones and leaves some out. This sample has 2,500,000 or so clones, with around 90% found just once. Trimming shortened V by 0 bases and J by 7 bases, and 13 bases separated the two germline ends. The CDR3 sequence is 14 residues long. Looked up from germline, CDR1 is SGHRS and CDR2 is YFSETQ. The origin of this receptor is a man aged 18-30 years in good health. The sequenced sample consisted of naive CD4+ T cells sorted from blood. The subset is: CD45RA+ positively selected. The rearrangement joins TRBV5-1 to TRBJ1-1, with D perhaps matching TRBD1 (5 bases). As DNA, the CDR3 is TGCGCCAGCAGCTTGGCCTCTGGGGCCATTGAAGCTTTCTTT. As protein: CASSLASGAIEAFF.